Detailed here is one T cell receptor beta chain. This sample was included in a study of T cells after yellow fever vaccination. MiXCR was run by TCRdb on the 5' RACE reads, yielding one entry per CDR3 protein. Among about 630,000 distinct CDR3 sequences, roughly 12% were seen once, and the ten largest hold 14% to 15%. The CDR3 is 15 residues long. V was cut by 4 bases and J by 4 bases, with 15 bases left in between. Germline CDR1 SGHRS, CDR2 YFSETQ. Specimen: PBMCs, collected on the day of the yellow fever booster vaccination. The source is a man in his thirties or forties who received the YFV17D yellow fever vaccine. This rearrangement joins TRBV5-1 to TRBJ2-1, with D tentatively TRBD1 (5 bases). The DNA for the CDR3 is TGCGCCAGCAGCAACGACAGACTTTTGTACAATGAGCAGTTCTTC. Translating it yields CASSNDRLLYNEQFF.